One and the same sample provided the 9 T cell receptor beta chains below, sequenced in a study of Ad26.COV2.S vaccination and SARS-CoV-2 variants. Noted treatment: around 19 received Ad26.COV2.S at low or high dose, single or two shots; 5 received placebo; per-sample allocation not given. Each sample was drawn 63 days after the first injection (of vaccine or placebo). Method: immunoSEQ multiplex PCR; TCRdb's copy keeps in-frame clones and lacks some. The sample carries 250,000 to 300,000 clones, over 75% recorded once. Sequences were derived from peripheral blood, sampled in a trial of Ad26.COV2.S vaccine versus placebo. The origin of the receptors is a person aged 18-60 years who received the Ad26.COV2.S COVID-19 vaccine or a placebo.

The chain uses TRBV7-9 and TRBJ1-2, with TRBD1 matching 11 bases. The V and J ends lost 1 base and 6 bases, in that order; junction bases with no gene match: 4. There are 15 residues in the CDR3. Germline lookup yields CDR1 SEHNR and CDR2 FQNEAQ (reference sequence). CDR3 DNA sequence: TGTGCCAGCAGCTTAGACCGGGGACAGGGGGATGGCTACACCTTC. Protein: CASSLDRGQGDGYTF.

The chain combines TRBV10-3 with TRBJ2-1; D not resolved. The CDR3 covers 12 residues. Germline-derived CDR1 and CDR2 are ENHRY and SYGVKD. Trimming stripped 10 bases from V and 3 bases from J, with 10 bases between. CDR3 amino acids: CATGQFYNEQFF. In nucleotides, the CDR3 is TGTGCCACCGGGCAGTTCTACAATGAGCAGTTCTTC.

The chain carries TRBV6-1 and TRBJ2-1, with 7 positions matching TRBD2. In germline, CDR1 is MNHNS, CDR2 SASEGT. The CDR3 has 17 amino acids. J lost 2 bases, V lost 0 bases, and 7 bases had no gene match. Here the CDR3 DNA reads TGTGCCAGCAGTGAAGCCGGGTCGGGGACTACCTACAATGAGCAGTTCTTC. This codes for CASSEAGSGTTYNEQFF.

This chain links TRBV19 with TRBJ1-2; D unclear. The CDR3 runs 12 residues. V was clipped by 6 bases and J by 5 bases, with 10 bases between them. CDR1 is LNHDA, CDR2 SQIVND, per germline (reference sequence). In DNA form, the CDR3 reads TGTGCCAGTAGAGAGTTTCCATATGGCTACACCTTC. Translated: CASREFPYGYTF.

CDR3 nucleotide sequence: TGTGCCAGCAGGCCCCATGGGGGACAGGCCTACAATGAGCAGTTCTTC. Its translation is CASRPHGGQAYNEQFF. J is TRBJ2-1 and V is TRBV28; 8 bases fit TRBD1. The CDR3 is 16 amino acids. CDR1 MDHEN and CDR2 SYDVKM come from the germline V gene. Unmatched junction bases numbered 9, after V lost 6 bases and J lost 2 bases.

This sequence joins TRBV11-2 and TRBJ2-2, with 8 bases aligning to TRBD2. There are 16 residues in the CDR3. Trimming cost V 3 bases and J 7 bases; bases outside gene matches: 10. Looked up from germline, CDR1 is SGHAT and CDR2 is FQNNGV. In nucleotides, the CDR3 is TGTGCCAGCAGCTTTAGGCGGGGGGTTCGTCTCGGGGAGCTGTTTTTT. Encoded protein: CASSFRRGVRLGELFF.

A word on this clone: This specimen includes other DNA sequences encoding the same CDR3. The chain recombines TRBV12-3 or TRBV12-4 with TRBJ2-7; no clear D. V shed 5 bases and J shed 5 bases, with 10 bases lying between them. The length of the CDR3 is 12 residues. CDR3 amino acids: CASSPTNHEQYF. The DNA for the CDR3 is TGTGCCAGCAGTCCGACGAACCACGAGCAGTACTTC.

The chain joins TRBV6-6 to TRBJ1-5; weak D call: TRBD1 (5 bases). The CDR3 is made up of 15 amino acids. With 4 bases removed from V and 7 bases from J, the gap between germline ends came to 17 bases. Germline CDR1 is MNHNY and CDR2 is SVGAGI (reference sequence). Written as DNA, the CDR3 is TGTGCCAGCAGTTTCTGGGGGGTCGAACGGCAGCCCCAGCATTTT. As protein: CASSFWGVERQPQHF.

The J gene is TRBJ1-1, the V gene TRBV7-3, with D perhaps TRBD1 (5 bases). CDR1 and CDR2 from the germline V gene are SGHTA and FQGTGA. The V gene lost 2 bases and the J gene lost 5 bases, with 9 bases spanning the gap. There are 13 residues in the CDR3. The DNA for the CDR3 is TGTGCCAGCAGCTTATTGGGGGAGACTGAAGCTTTCTTT. This encodes CASSLLGETEAFF.